This T cell receptor beta chain stems from a study of T cell repertoires in cytomegalovirus infection. Study-wide background: Matching HLA type and CMV infection were both indicated by public TCR beta signatures. Broader study findings: Within the response measured ex vivo, HLA-C-restricted CMV-specific TCR beta clonotypes were dominant. The study identified carriers of CMV plus the relevant HLA from cumulative public TCR beta family frequency.

This clonotype has ten or more counts. The antigen is unknown. TCRdb reanalysed the reads using MiXCR and keeps one entry per CDR3 protein. The repertoire holds almost 300,000 distinct CDR3 sequences, with 9.6% as singletons. The sequencing sample was made of PBMCs. The TCR was taken from a human donor in good health (CMV status not recorded). Some clones in this sample may be carry-over from other donors' samples.

The CDR3 sequence: CASSLFADSNYGYTF. DNA of the CDR3: TGTGCCAGCAGTTTATTCGCGGATTCTAACTATGGCTACACCTTC. The chain couples TRBV28 to TRBJ1-2; no firm D call. The ends were cut back, 1 base at V and 0 bases at J, with 9 bases in the middle. This CDR3 spans 15 amino acids. CDR1 and CDR2 from the germline V gene are MDHEN and SYDVKM.